These 26 T cell receptor beta chains came from one sample sequenced in a study of technical replicates of blood from four donors. Repertoires were generated with immunoSEQ multiplex PCR, while TCRdb's copy carries only in-frame clones and drops some. The sample carries under 90,000 clones, around 90% recorded once. The source material was T cells isolated from PBMCs. The receptors stem from a human donor in good health.

The chain couples TRBV2 to TRBJ2-7; weak D call: TRBD1 (5 bases). CDR1 is SNHLY, CDR2 FYNNEI, per germline. Between the trimmed V and J ends, which lost 2 bases and 11 bases, there was a span of 13 bases. CDR3 size: 12 residues. The CDR3 reads CASSESPIGEYF. The CDR3 nucleotides are TGTGCCAGCAGTGAATCCCCCATAGGGGAGTACTTC.

J is TRBJ2-1 and V is TRBV6-1, with D possibly matching TRBD2 (6 bases). The germline V gene encodes CDR1 MNHNS and CDR2 SASEGT. The CDR3 is 16 residues long. Trimming cost V 2 bases and J 6 bases, with 17 bases left between them. The CDR3 loop reads CASSETRLGFPNEQFF. CDR3 in DNA: TGTGCCAGCAGTGAAACGAGACTAGGTTTCCCCAATGAGCAGTTCTTC.

This chain uses TRBV30 with TRBJ2-4; 9 nucleotides line up with TRBD1. Trimming at V came to 4 bases and at J to 3 bases, leaving 7 bases not matched to a gene. The CDR3 is made up of 15 amino acids. Germline V CDR1 and CDR2: GTSNPN, SVGIG (reference sequence). In nucleotides, the CDR3 is TGTGCCTGGATTAGGACAGGGGAATTCAAAAACATTCAGTACTTC. It is translated as CAWIRTGEFKNIQYF.

A single count supports this clone. The rearrangement uses TRBV15 and TRBJ2-7, with a possible D match to TRBD2 (6 bases). V lost 8 bases, J lost 7 bases, and 18 bases lay in between. Germline V gives CDR1 LNHNV, CDR2 YYDKDF (reference sequence). The CDR3 loop spans 13 amino acids. The CDR3, as DNA: TGTGCCACCCAGGAGGGATACAAGGCAGAGCAGTACTTC. It translates to CATQEGYKAEQYF.

The CDR3 sequence is CASITRLRTGAYEQYF. CDR3 sequence (DNA): TGTGCCAGCATTACCCGCCTCCGGACAGGGGCCTACGAGCAGTACTTC. J is TRBJ2-7 and V is TRBV27; TRBD1 matches 9 bases. CDR1 and CDR2 (germline): MNHEY, SMNVEV (reference sequence). Trimming at V came to 7 bases and at J to 2 bases, leaving 12 bases not matched to a gene. The CDR3 runs 16 residues.

This sequence joins TRBV5-1 and TRBJ2-1, with 8 bases identical to TRBD2. The junction had 10 bases not matched to a gene; V was cut back by 5 bases and J by 6 bases. The CDR3 has 15 amino acids. Germline values: CDR1 SGHRS, CDR2 YFSETQ. CDR3 amino acids: CASSSLAGGSNEQFF. CDR3 nucleotide sequence: TGCGCCAGCAGTTCCCTCGCGGGAGGTTCCAATGAGCAGTTCTTC.

The rearrangement joins TRBV4-2 to TRBJ1-6, with D tentatively TRBD1 (5 bases). The V and J ends lost 3 bases and 11 bases respectively, with 20 bases between them. This CDR3 region has 16 residues. The germline V gene encodes CDR1 LGHNA and CDR2 YNFKEQ. The CDR3 is CASSQRNGGGTPPLHF. The CDR3 nucleotides read TGTGCCAGCAGCCAGAGGAATGGGGGGGGGACCCCACCCCTCCACTTT.

This sequence joins TRBV28 and TRBJ2-4; maybe TRBD2 (6 bases). CDR1 MDHEN and CDR2 SYDVKM come from the germline V gene. V was clipped by 8 bases and J by 0 bases, with 14 bases between them. The CDR3 consists of 15 residues. The CDR3 here is CASVGGELAKNIQYF. CDR3 in DNA: TGTGCCAGCGTCGGCGGGGAGCTAGCCAAAAACATTCAGTACTTC.

This chain uses TRBV18 with TRBJ2-3, with TRBD2 as a possible D gene (6 bases). V was pared by 0 bases and J by 2 bases, with 18 bases between. The germline V gene has CDR1 KGHSH and CDR2 LQKENI. There are 18 residues in the CDR3. CDR3 nucleotide sequence: TGTGCCAGCTCACCACCGCCGCTCCAGCGGGCCCCCACAGATACGCAGTATTTT. Its translation is CASSPPPLQRAPTDTQYF.

The V call is TRBV18, the J call TRBJ1-1; tentatively, D is TRBD1 (6 bases). The CDR3 is 12 amino acids. Germline V gene lookup returns CDR1 KGHSH and CDR2 LQKENI. The V end lost 4 bases, the J end lost 6 bases, and 9 bases lay between the germline ends. The CDR3 DNA reads as TGTGCCAGCTCACAACAGGGCCCTGAAGCTTTCTTT. It specifies CASSQQGPEAFF.

The J gene is TRBJ2-3, the V gene TRBV2; D remains unclear. The CDR3 runs to 13 residues. V lost 5 bases and J lost 4, with 10 bases in between. Germline CDR1 is SNHLY and CDR2 is FYNNEI. This CDR3 reads CASSLQSPDTQYF. DNA for the CDR3: TGTGCCAGCAGTCTTCAGTCCCCAGATACGCAGTATTTT. The full variable domain, with the rest looked up from reference TRBV2 and TRBJ2-3, is EPEVTQTPSHQVTQMGQEVILRCVPISNHLYFYWYRQILGQKVEFLVSFYNNEISEKSEIFDDQFSVERPDGSNFTLKIRSTKLEDSAMYFCASSLQSPDTQYFGPGTRLTVL.

V gene TRBV4-2 combines with J gene TRBJ2-5; TRBD1 matches 10 bases. The germline gives CDR1 LGHNA, CDR2 YNFKEQ. The CDR3 is 17 residues long. The ends lost 4 bases at V and 2 bases at J; junction bases unmatched: 10. CDR3 region: CASSLDSGQGSQETQYF. The CDR3 nucleotides are TGTGCCAGCAGCCTTGATTCGGGACAGGGGAGTCAAGAGACCCAGTACTTC.

In DNA, the CDR3 is TGTGCCAGCAGCTTAGGCCTATCCCCGGGACTAAACACCGGGGAGCTGTTTTTT. It specifies CASSLGLSPGLNTGELFF. This rearrangement joins TRBV13 to TRBJ2-2, with 7 bases fitting TRBD2. Germline V gives CDR1 PRHDT, CDR2 FYEKMQ (reference sequence). The junction had 9 bases not matched to a gene; V was cut back by 0 bases and J by 2 bases. This CDR3 has 18 residues. Filled out from reference TRBV13 and TRBJ2-2, the complete variable domain reads AAGVIQSPRHLIKEKRETATLKCYPIPRHDTVYWYQQGPGQDPQFLISFYEKMQSDKGSIPDRFSAQQFSDYHSELNMSSLELGDSALYFCASSLGLSPGLNTGELFFGEGSRLTVL.

Only one count was recorded for this clone. The chain joins TRBV5-1 to TRBJ2-1, with 7 bases matching TRBD1. CDR3 length: 16 amino acids. Per the germline V gene, CDR1 is SGHRS and CDR2 is YFSETQ. V was pared by 2 bases and J by 4 bases, with 9 bases of the junction left unmatched. This CDR3 reads CASSLRRQGMYNEQFF. As DNA, the CDR3 is TGCGCCAGCAGCTTAAGGCGACAGGGTATGTACAATGAGCAGTTCTTC.

The chain combines TRBV5-1 with TRBJ2-2, with 15 positions matching TRBD2. This CDR3 comprises 17 residues. Trimming removed 5 bases from V and 3 bases from J; junction bases left unmatched: 5. CDR1 and CDR2 from the germline V gene are SGHRS and YFSETQ. CDR3 protein: CASRAGLAGGYTGELFF. The CDR3 DNA sequence: TGCGCCAGCAGGGCGGGACTAGCGGGAGGTTACACCGGGGAGCTGTTTTTT. The entire variable domain, with the rest obtained from reference TRBV5-1 and TRBJ2-2, is as follows: KAGVTQTPRYLIKTRGQQVTLSCSPISGHRSVSWYQQTPGQGLQFLFEYFSETQRNKGNFPGRFSGRQFSNSRSEMNVSTLELGDSALYLCASRAGLAGGYTGELFFGEGSRLTVL.

This rearrangement joins TRBV19 to TRBJ1-2; TRBD1 agrees at 10 bases. CDR3 length: 15 residues. After removal of 6 bases from V and 3 bases from J, the junction contained 7 bases not matched to a gene. Looked up from germline, CDR1 is LNHDA and CDR2 is SQIVND (reference sequence). CDR3 residues: CASRPGQGIYYGYTF. CDR3 sequence (DNA): TGTGCCAGTAGACCGGGACAGGGGATTTACTATGGCTACACCTTC.

This chain joins TRBV2 and TRBJ2-2; 9 positions agree with TRBD2. Germline CDR1 reads SNHLY; CDR2 reads FYNNEI. The trim removed 7 bases at V and 4 bases at J, leaving 7 bases unmatched. The CDR3 sequence is 15 residues long. The CDR3 DNA reads as TGTGCCAGCATTGGAGCGGGGGGATTCACCGGGGAGCTGTTTTTT. This encodes CASIGAGGFTGELFF.

This rearrangement joins TRBV28 to TRBJ1-2, with D tentatively TRBD1 (5 bases). This CDR3 comprises 12 residues. CDR1 and CDR2 from the germline V gene are MDHEN and SYDVKM. V gave up 8 bases and J gave up 6 bases, with 13 bases separating them. The CDR3 is CASVEEGNGYTF. In DNA, the CDR3 is TGTGCCAGCGTAGAGGAGGGGAATGGCTACACCTTC.

In its sample, this clone was seen a few times. This chain joins TRBV6-1 and TRBJ1-1, with 8 bases matching TRBD1. Trimming cost V 9 bases and J 5 bases; bases outside gene matches: 8. There are 13 residues in the CDR3. The germline gives CDR1 MNHNS, CDR2 SASEGT. The CDR3 DNA reads TGTGCCAGTCAGGGGGCGTCGGGAACTGAAGCTTTCTTT. This sequence encodes CASQGASGTEAFF.

This chain joins TRBV10-3 and TRBJ1-1, with a possible D match to TRBD1 (6 bases). Trimming pared 4 bases from V and 7 bases from J, leaving 13 bases between. The V gene's germline CDR1 is ENHRY and CDR2 SYGVKD. The CDR3 is 13 amino acids. In DNA, the CDR3 is TGTGCCATCAGTGCGGGACACCGGTATGAAGCTTTCTTT. Its protein is CAISAGHRYEAFF.

The CDR3 sequence: CASSLAGGESYNEQFF. DNA for the CDR3: TGTGCCAGCAGTTTAGCGGGTGGAGAGTCCTACAATGAGCAGTTCTTC. This chain links TRBV28 with TRBJ2-1; D might be TRBD2 (5 bases). V shed 2 bases and J shed 1 base, with 12 bases lying between them. The CDR3 totals 16 residues. Germline V gene sequence: CDR1 MDHEN, CDR2 SYDVKM.

The chain links TRBV7-8 to TRBJ2-5, with D maybe TRBD1 (7 bases). Germline values: CDR1 SGHVS, CDR2 FQNEAQ. The germline V and J ends were trimmed by 8 bases and 5 bases, with 18 bases remaining between them. The CDR3 has 14 amino acids. The CDR3 region is CASRAGGKWETQYF. CDR3 bases: TGTGCCAGCCGGGCAGGGGGGAAATGGGAGACCCAGTACTTC. The variable domain in full, with the rest retrieved from reference TRBV7-8 and TRBJ2-5, is GAGVSQSPRYKVAKRGQDVALRCDPISGHVSLFWYQQALGQGPEFLTYFQNEAQLDKSGLPSDRFFAERPEGSVSTLKIQRTQQEDSAVYLCASRAGGKWETQYFGPGTRLLVL.

This sequence joins TRBV6-1 and TRBJ1-1; D possibly corresponds to TRBD1 (5 bases). Germline V lookup: CDR1 MNHNS, CDR2 SASEGT. Trimming pared 1 base from V and 5 bases from J, leaving 14 bases between. There are 15 residues in the CDR3. The CDR3 DNA sequence: TGTGCCAGCAGTGAAGATGGAGGGGCGGGAACTGAAGCTTTCTTT. Translation: CASSEDGGAGTEAFF.

V usage is TRBV19 and J usage is TRBJ1-1; D gene uncertain. The CDR3 totals 14 residues. Trimming cost V 3 bases and J 4 bases, with 12 bases left between them. The germline V gene encodes CDR1 LNHDA and CDR2 SQIVND (reference sequence). The CDR3 sequence: CASSIIMGSTEAFF. The CDR3 DNA is TGTGCCAGTAGTATCATTATGGGGAGCACTGAAGCTTTCTTT.

The chain carries TRBV6-6 and TRBJ1-2; 8 bases match TRBD1. CDR3 length: 14 residues. Germline-derived CDR1 and CDR2 are MNHNY and SVGAGI (reference sequence). The junction had 2 bases not matched to a gene; V was cut back by 5 bases and J by 0 bases. CDR3 in DNA: TGTGCCAGCAGTGACAGGGGTACTAACTATGGCTACACCTTC. This encodes CASSDRGTNYGYTF.

This chain joins TRBV5-1 and TRBJ1-5; no clear D gene. The V end lost 0 bases, the J end lost 7 bases, and 14 bases lay between the germline ends. The CDR3 totals 15 residues. Germline-derived CDR1 and CDR2 are SGHRS and YFSETQ. CDR3 region: CASSLGGSQAQPQHF. Written as DNA, the CDR3 is TGCGCCAGCAGCTTGGGAGGGTCCCAAGCCCAGCCCCAGCATTTT.